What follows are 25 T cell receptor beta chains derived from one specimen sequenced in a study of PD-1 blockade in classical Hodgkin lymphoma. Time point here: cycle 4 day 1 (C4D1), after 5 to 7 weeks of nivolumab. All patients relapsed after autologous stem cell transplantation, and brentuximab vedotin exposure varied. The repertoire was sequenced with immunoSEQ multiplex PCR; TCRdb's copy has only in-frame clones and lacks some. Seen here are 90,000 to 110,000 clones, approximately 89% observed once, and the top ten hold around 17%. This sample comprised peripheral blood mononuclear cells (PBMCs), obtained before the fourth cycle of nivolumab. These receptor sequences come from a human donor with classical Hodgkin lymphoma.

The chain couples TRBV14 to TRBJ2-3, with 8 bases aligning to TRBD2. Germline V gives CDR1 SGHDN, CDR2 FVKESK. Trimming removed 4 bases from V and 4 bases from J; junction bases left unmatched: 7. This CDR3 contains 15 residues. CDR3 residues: CASSPGRLASDTQYF. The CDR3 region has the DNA TGTGCCAGCAGCCCTGGACGACTAGCGTCAGATACGCAGTATTTT.

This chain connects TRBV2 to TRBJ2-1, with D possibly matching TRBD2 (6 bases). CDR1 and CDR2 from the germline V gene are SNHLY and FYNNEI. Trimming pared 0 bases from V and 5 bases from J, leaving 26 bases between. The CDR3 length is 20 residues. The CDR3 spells CASSEALIELARVTDNEQFF. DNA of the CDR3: TGTGCCAGCAGTGAAGCGCTTATCGAACTAGCCAGGGTTACGGACAATGAGCAGTTCTTC.

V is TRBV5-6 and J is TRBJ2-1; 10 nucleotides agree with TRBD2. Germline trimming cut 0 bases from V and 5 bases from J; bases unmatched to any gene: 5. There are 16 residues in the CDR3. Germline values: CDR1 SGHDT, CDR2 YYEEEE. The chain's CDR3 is CASSLAELAGHNEQFF. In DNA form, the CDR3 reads TGTGCCAGCAGCTTGGCCGAACTAGCGGGGCACAATGAGCAGTTCTTC.

The CDR3 DNA follows: TGTGCCAGCAGCTTACTAGCGGGAGTTAACAATGAGCAGTTCTTC. Amino acid sequence: CASSLLAGVNNEQFF. The gene calls are TRBV9 and TRBJ2-1; 11 nucleotides agree with TRBD2. Per germline, CDR1 SGDLS and CDR2 YYNGEE. This CDR3 comprises 15 residues. With V trimmed by 4 bases and J by 5 bases, 5 bases remained unmatched.

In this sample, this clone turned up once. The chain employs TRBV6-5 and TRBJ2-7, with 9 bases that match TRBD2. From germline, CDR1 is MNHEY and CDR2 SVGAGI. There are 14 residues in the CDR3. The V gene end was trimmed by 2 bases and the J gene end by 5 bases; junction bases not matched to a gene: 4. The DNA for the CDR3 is TGTGCCAGCAGTTACGGGCGGGAGGGCGACGAGCAGTACTTC. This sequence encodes CASSYGREGDEQYF.

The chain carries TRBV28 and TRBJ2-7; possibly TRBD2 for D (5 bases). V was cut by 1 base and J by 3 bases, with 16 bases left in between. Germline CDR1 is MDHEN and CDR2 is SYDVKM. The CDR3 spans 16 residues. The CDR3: CASSLSTRLIYYEQYF. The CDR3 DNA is TGTGCCAGCAGTTTATCCACTAGATTAATCTACTACGAGCAGTACTTC.

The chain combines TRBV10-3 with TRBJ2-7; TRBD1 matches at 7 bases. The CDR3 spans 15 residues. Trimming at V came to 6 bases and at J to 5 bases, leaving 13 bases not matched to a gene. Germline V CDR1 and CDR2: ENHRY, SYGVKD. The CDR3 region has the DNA TGTGCCATCAGATCTCAAGGGACAGAGGACCACGAGCAGTACTTC. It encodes CAIRSQGTEDHEQYF.

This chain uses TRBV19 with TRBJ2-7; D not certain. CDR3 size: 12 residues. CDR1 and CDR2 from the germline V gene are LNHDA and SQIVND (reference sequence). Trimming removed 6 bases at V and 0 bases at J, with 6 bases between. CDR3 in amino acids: CASSQSSYEQYF. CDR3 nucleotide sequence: TGTGCCAGTAGCCAGAGCTCCTACGAGCAGTACTTC.

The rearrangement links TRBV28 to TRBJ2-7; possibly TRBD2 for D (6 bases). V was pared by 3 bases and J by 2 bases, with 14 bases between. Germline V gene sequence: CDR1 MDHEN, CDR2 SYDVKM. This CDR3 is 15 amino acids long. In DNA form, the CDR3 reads TGTGCCAGCAGTTTTTATGGGAGGAGAGCCTACGAGCAGTACTTC. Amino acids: CASSFYGRRAYEQYF.

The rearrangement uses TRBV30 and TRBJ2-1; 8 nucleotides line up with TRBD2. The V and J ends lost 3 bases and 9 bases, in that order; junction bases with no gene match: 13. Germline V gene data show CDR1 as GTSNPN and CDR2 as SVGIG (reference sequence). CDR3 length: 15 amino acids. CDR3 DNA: TGTGCCTGGAGGGGACTCAGCGGGAGTAGAGGTGAGCAGTTCTTC. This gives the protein CAWRGLSGSRGEQFF.

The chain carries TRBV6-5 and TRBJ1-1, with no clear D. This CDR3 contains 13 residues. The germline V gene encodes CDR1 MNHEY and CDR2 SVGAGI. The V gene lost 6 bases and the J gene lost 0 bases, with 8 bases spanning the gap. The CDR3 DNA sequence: TGTGCCAGCAGACAGTTACTGAACACTGAAGCTTTCTTT. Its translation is CASRQLLNTEAFF.

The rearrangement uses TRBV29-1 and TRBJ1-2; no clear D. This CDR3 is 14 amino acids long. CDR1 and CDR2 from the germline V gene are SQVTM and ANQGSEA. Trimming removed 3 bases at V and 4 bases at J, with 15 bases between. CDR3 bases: TGCAGCGTTGACGTTTACGGAGAGGTCTATGGCTACACCTTC. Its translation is CSVDVYGEVYGYTF.

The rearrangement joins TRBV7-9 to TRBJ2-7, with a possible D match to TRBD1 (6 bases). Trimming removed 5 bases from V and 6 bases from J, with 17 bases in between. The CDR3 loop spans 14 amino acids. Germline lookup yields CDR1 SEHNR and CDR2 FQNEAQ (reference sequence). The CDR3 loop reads CASSPGASHGEQYF. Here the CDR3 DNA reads TGTGCCAGCAGCCCAGGGGCCTCCCACGGCGAGCAGTACTTC.

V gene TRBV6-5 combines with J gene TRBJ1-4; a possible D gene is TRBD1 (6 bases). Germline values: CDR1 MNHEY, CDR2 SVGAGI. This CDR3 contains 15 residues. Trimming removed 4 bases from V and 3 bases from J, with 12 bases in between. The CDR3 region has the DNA TGTGCCAGCAGTTTCCAGGGGCCTCCTAATGAAAAACTGTTTTTT. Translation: CASSFQGPPNEKLFF.

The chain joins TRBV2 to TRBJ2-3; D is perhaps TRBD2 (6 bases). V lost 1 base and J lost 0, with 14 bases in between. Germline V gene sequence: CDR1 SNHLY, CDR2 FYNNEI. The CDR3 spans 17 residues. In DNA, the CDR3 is TGTGCCAGCAGTGAAGGGGGGGTGGGACCTAGCACAGATACGCAGTATTTT. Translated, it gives CASSEGGVGPSTDTQYF.

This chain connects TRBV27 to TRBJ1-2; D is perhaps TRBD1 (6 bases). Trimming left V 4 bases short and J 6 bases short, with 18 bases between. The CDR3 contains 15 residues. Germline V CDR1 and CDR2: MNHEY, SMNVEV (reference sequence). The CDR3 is CASSSRGSLWDGYTF. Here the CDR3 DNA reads TGTGCCAGCAGTTCCAGGGGAAGTTTGTGGGATGGCTACACCTTC.

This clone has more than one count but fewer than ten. The CDR3 DNA sequence: TGTGCCAGCAGCTTGGGGGGAGTTGCCGAGCAGTACTTC. Translating gives CASSLGGVAEQYF. The J gene is TRBJ2-7, the V gene TRBV7-6, with a weak D call TRBD2 (6 bases). CDR1 is SGHVS, CDR2 FNYEAQ, per germline. The V gene lost 3 bases and the J gene lost 6 bases, with 12 bases spanning the gap. This CDR3 is 13 amino acids long.

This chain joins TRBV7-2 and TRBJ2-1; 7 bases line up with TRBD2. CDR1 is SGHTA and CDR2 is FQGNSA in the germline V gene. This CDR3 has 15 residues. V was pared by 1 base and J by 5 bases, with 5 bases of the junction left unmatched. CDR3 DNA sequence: TGTGCCAGCAGCTTAGGGGGGACTAAACACAATGAGCAGTTCTTC. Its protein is CASSLGGTKHNEQFF.

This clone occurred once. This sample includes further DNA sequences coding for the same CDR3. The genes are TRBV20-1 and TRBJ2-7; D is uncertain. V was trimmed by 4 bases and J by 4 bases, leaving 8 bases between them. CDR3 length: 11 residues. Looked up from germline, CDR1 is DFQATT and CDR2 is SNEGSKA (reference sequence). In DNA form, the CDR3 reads TGCAGTGCTATCAGTACTTACGAGCAGTACTTC. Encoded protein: CSAISTYEQYF.

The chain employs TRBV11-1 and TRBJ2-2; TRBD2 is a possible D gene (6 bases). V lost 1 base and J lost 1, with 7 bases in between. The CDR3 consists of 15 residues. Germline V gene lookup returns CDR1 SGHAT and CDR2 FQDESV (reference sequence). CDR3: CASSLGGVNTGELFF. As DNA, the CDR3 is TGTGCCAGCAGCTTAGGGGGGGTGAACACCGGGGAGCTGTTTTTT.

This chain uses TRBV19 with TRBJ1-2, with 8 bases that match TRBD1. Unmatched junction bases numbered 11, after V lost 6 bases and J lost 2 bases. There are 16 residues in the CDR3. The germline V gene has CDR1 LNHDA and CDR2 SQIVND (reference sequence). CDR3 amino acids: CASRPMDREGNYGYTF. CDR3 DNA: TGTGCCAGTAGGCCAATGGACAGGGAAGGGAACTATGGCTACACCTTC.

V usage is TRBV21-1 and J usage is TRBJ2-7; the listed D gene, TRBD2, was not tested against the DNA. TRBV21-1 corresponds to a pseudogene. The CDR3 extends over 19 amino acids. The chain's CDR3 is CASSNLTSEEKLGPYEQYF. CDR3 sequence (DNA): TGTGCCAGCAGCAACCTGACTAGCGAGGAAAAATTAGGGCCCTACGAGCAGTACTTC.

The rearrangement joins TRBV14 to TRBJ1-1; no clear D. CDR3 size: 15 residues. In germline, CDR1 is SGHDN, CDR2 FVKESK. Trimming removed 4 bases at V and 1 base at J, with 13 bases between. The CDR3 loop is CASSRIGSQNTEAFF. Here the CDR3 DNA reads TGTGCCAGCAGCCGAATAGGGTCTCAGAACACTGAAGCTTTCTTT.

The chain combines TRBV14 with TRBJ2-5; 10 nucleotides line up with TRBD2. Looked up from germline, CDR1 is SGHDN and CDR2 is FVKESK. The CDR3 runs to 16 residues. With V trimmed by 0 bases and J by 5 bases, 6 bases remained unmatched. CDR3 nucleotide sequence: TGTGCCAGCAGCCAAGATCGTGTGACTAGCGGGGAGACCCAGTACTTC. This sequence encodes CASSQDRVTSGETQYF. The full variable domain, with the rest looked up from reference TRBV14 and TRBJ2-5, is EAGVTQFPSHSVIEKGQTVTLRCDPISGHDNLYWYRRVMGKEIKFLLHFVKESKQDESGMPNNRFLAERTGGTYSTLKVQPAELEDSGVYFCASSQDRVTSGETQYFGPGTRLLVL.

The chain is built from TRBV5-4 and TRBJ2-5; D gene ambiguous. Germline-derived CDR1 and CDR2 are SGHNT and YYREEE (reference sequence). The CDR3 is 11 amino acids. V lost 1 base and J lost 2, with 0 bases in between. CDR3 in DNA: TGTGCCAGCAGCTTGCAAGAGACCCAGTACTTC. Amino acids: CASSLQETQYF.